At least ten counts were recorded for the clone carrying this TCR beta chain. Its cognate antigen is unknown. Construction of TCR beta libraries relied on iRepertoire HTBI primers and on Arm-PCR targeting CDR3 regions. TCRdb reprocessed the multiplex PCR reads with MiXCR, giving one entry per CDR3 protein. The sample includes about 540,000 distinct CDR3 sequences, less than 15% of them seen just once. Time point described: newly diagnosed GD, antithyroid drugs for less than 3 months. Isolated PBMC RNA provided the starting material for the TCR library. This entry is derived from a study of regulatory T cells in long-lasting Graves disease. The V and J ends lost 6 bases and 2 bases, in that order; junction bases with no gene match: 11. Germline V gives CDR1 KGHDR, CDR2 SFDVKD. The CDR3 covers 17 residues. General study points: Relative to newly diagnosed Graves' patients, persistent ones had lower TCR diversity.

The sample also formed part of further work on T cells in Graves' hyperthyroidism and ophthalmopathy. As that study records: For Graves' hyperthyroidism to be stable, ophthalmopathy could not progress within 18 months. Diagnosing involved the use of clinical symptoms, serum thyroxine and TRAb, thyroid ultrasound and orbital computed tomography. First-round RT-PCR of the TCR CDR3 relied on the HTBI primer set.

The TCR comes from a man under 40 with Graves disease. The rearrangement links TRBV24-1 to TRBJ2-5; 10 nucleotides agree with TRBD1. Sequenced here: peripheral blood mononuclear cells (PBMCs), sampled at new diagnosis, from a patient treated with antithyroid drugs. The chain's CDR3 is CATSSGTGDRRQETQYF. In DNA, the CDR3 is TGTGCCACCAGTTCCGGGACAGGGGATCGTCGGCAAGAGACCCAGTACTTC.